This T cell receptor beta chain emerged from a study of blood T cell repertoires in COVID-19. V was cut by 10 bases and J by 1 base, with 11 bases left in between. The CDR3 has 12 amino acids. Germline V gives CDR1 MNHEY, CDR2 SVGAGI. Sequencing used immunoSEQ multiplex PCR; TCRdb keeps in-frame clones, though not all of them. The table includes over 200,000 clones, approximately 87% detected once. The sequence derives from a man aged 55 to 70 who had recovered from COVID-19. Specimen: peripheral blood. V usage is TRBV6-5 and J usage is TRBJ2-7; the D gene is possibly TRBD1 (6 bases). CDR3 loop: CATRGFSYEQYF. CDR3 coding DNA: TGTGCCACCAGGGGCTTTTCCTACGAGCAGTACTTC.